The rows below give T cell receptor beta chains drawn from one sample of a study of OX40 agonist ivuxolimab in advanced cancers. Produced via immunoSEQ multiplex PCR; TCRdb's table is partial and in-frame only. Altogether under 90,000 clones are present, 83% being singletons, with the ten largest covering roughly 1.4%. The sequences come from CD4+ or CD8+ T cells sorted from blood, collected in a trial of the OX40 agonist ivuxolimab. These receptor sequences come from an adult with an advanced solid tumor such as melanoma, head and neck, liver or kidney cancer. CDR3s include the opening cysteine and the closing phenylalanine or tryptophan. D genes are given only for firm matches. Size is stated for part of the rows, as once, few or many counts, or as a class when the clone is expanded.

TRBJ2-6	-	TRBD2	TRBV29-1	TGCAGCGTCCGGGAGGGGGGCTTAGGGGCCAACGTCCTGACTTTC	CSVREGGLGANVLTF
TRBJ1-4	-	-	TRBV10-2	TGCGCCAGCAGTGAGAGGGGCAGCTATAATGAAAAACTGTTTTTT	CASSERGSYNEKLFF
TRBJ2-5	once	-	TRBV2	TGTGCCAGCAGGGGGAGTACGGCCCAGTACTTC	CASRGSTAQYF
TRBJ1-6	-	-	TRBV5-1	TGCGCCAGCAGCTTGGCCTCCGGGGGGGTGAGTCTTTCCAATAATTCACCCCTCCACTTT	CASSLASGGVSLSNNSPLHF
TRBJ2-2	-	-	TRBV5-1	TGCGCCAGCAGCCCGACGCCGGGATATGACCACGGGGAGCTGTTTTTT	CASSPTPGYDHGELFF
TRBJ2-1	-	TRBD2	TRBV4-1	TGCGCCAGCAGCCAAGATACGGGGGGGAGAAGCAATGAGCAGTTCTTC	CASSQDTGGRSNEQFF
TRBJ1-1	-	-	TRBV29-1	TGCAGCGTTGGGTCAGGTTTTATGAACACTGAAGCTTTCTTT	CSVGSGFMNTEAFF
TRBJ2-7	-	-	TRBV5-6	TGTGCCAGCACCCTCTCCTCCTACGAGCAGTACTTC	CASTLSSYEQYF
TRBJ2-5	-	-	TRBV4-1	TGCGCCAGCAGCCCCCATGAGACGGGAGAGACCCAGTACTTC	CASSPHETGETQYF
TRBJ2-5	-	-	TRBV19	TGTGCCAGTAGGTCGTCGGGCGCACGCACTCAAGAGACCCAGTACTTC	CASRSSGARTQETQYF
TRBJ1-5	-	-	TRBV7-9	TGTGCCAGCAGCTTAGAGGGGCCTGGGCCCCAGCATTTT	CASSLEGPGPQHF
TRBJ1-1	-	-	TRBV5-1	TGCGCCAGCAGCTTGAGGTTTCGGACGGATGAAGCTTTCTTT	CASSLRFRTDEAFF
TRBJ1-5	-	-	TRBV19	TGTGCCAGCCTAATCAGCACGGGGTGGGGTCAGCCCCAGCATTTT	CASLISTGWGQPQHF
TRBJ1-2	once	-	TRBV19	TGTGCCAGTAGTGAAGGGCTCTGGGGAGGCTACACCTTC	CASSEGLWGGYTF
TRBJ2-1	-	TRBD2	TRBV19	TGTGCCAGTAGTGGGACTAGCGGGGGGGTAGTAGCGAATGAGCAGTTCTTC	CASSGTSGGVVANEQFF
TRBJ2-2	-	-	TRBV5-6	TGTGCCAGCAGCTTGTTGTCAGGATTTGACACCGGGGAGCTGTTTTTT	CASSLLSGFDTGELFF
TRBJ2-2	-	TRBD2	TRBV11-3	TGTGCCAGCAGCTTAGGCGGACTAGGGGACACCGGGGAGCTGTTTTTT	CASSLGGLGDTGELFF
TRBJ2-5	-	-	TRBV28	TGTGCCAGCAGCGACGACAGGTTTCAAGAGACCCAGTACTTC	CASSDDRFQETQYF
TRBJ2-5	few	-	TRBV7-6	TGTGCCAGCAGCTTGGGCGAGCAGGGGACCCAGTACTTC	CASSLGEQGTQYF
TRBJ2-2	-	-	TRBV25-1	TGTGCCAGCAGTGCAGGGACCGGGGAGCTGTTTTTT	CASSAGTGELFF
TRBJ2-3	few	TRBD2	TRBV19	TGTGCCAGTAAAGAGCGGGGGGCAGGGGATACGCAGTATTTT	CASKERGAGDTQYF
TRBJ2-7	-	TRBD2	TRBV11-2	TGTGCCAGCAGCTCCCAACTAGCGGGAGGATCTCGCGAGCAGTACTTC	CASSSQLAGGSREQYF
TRBJ1-2	-	-	TRBV5-4	TGTGCCAGCAGCTACGGGGACACCAACTATGGCTACACCTTC	CASSYGDTNYGYTF
TRBJ1-1	-	-	TRBV10-3	TGTGCCATCAGTGAGTCCGTAACAGGGATGAACACTGAAGCTTTCTTT	CAISESVTGMNTEAFF
TRBJ1-5	-	-	TRBV6-1	TGTGCCAGCAGGACTAGGATGGGTCAGCCCCAGCATTTT	CASRTRMGQPQHF
TRBJ1-2	-	-	TRBV7-2	TGTGCCAGCAGCGACAAGACTAACTATGGCTACACCTTC	CASSDKTNYGYTF
TRBJ2-1	-	TRBD2	TRBV6-1	TGTGCCAGCAGTGAAGGAGGTCAGCGGGGGGCTTTCGGTCGTGAGCAGTTCTTC	CASSEGGQRGAFGREQFF
TRBJ2-2	-	-	TRBV5-1	TGCGCCAGCAGCGCGGACCCGGCGTCCGGGGAGCTGTTTTTT	CASSADPASGELFF
TRBJ2-7	-	TRBD1	TRBV12-5	TGTGCTAGTGGTTTCACCACCGGGACAGGTTTTTACGAGCAGTACTTC	CASGFTTGTGFYEQYF
TRBJ1-5	-	-	TRBV6-1	TGTGCCAGCAGTGAAAAGGGGATTGGCCAGCCCCAGCATTTT	CASSEKGIGQPQHF
TRBJ2-7	-	TRBD1	TRBV18	TGTGCCAGCTCACCCGGGACAGGGGGAACCTACGAGCAGTACTTC	CASSPGTGGTYEQYF
TRBJ2-7	-	TRBD2	TRBV18	TGTGCCAGCTCACCACGGACTAGCGGGGGTCCTTCGAGCTCCTACGAGCAGTACTTC	CASSPRTSGGPSSSYEQYF
TRBJ1-2	-	-	TRBV6-1	TGTGCCAGCAGTGAAGGGGGCAGTGGCTATGGCTACACCTTC	CASSEGGSGYGYTF
TRBJ1-5	-	-	TRBV18	TGTGCCAGCTCAAAGACAGTTAGCAATCAGCCCCAGCATTTT	CASSKTVSNQPQHF
TRBJ1-6	few	-	TRBV19	TGTGCCAGTACCCCGAAGGCCCGAGGAGGGGTCGACTCACCCCTCCACTTT	CASTPKARGGVDSPLHF
TRBJ2-5	-	TRBD2	TRBV7-2	TGTGCCAGCAGCCGGGGACTAGTCCAAGAGACCCAGTACTTC	CASSRGLVQETQYF
TRBJ1-6	-	TRBD1	TRBV18	TGTGCCAGCTCATTGACAGGGGAGAATTCACCCCTCCACTTT	CASSLTGENSPLHF
TRBJ2-5	-	-	TRBV11-2	TGTGCCAGCAGCTTAGTAGGAGGGACCCCTGGGGAGACCCAGTACTTC	CASSLVGGTPGETQYF
TRBJ1-2	-	-	TRBV6-1	TGTGCCAGCAGTGAGGGGTTTCCTGGGGGTGGCTACACCTTC	CASSEGFPGGGYTF
TRBJ1-1	-	-	TRBV19	TGTGCCAGTAGCGGACCACTGATTGGCACTGAAGCTTTCTTT	CASSGPLIGTEAFF
TRBJ1-2	-	TRBD1	TRBV28	TGTGTTTTAGCTCGGGACAGGGGGTCTGGCGGCTATGGCTACACCTTC	CVLARDRGSGGYGYTF
TRBJ2-1	-	TRBD2	TRBV11-3	TGTGCCAGCGGGCGGGGGGATGAGCAGTTCTTC	CASGRGDEQFF
TRBJ2-7	-	-	TRBV11-2	TGTGCCAGCAGCTACTCCTGGGGCGGGACCTCGTCCTACGAGCAGTACTTC	CASSYSWGGTSSYEQYF
TRBJ1-5	-	-	TRBV7-8	TGTGCCAGCAGCTTAGTTCACGCAGGGACGGGTCAGCCCCAGCATTTT	CASSLVHAGTGQPQHF
TRBJ1-4	-	-	TRBV10-3	TGTGCCATCAGGGCTAATGAAAAACTGTTTTTT	CAIRANEKLFF
TRBJ1-4	-	TRBD1	TRBV27	TGTGCCAGCAGTTCCCGGGACAGCCTTTATGAAAAACTGTTTTTT	CASSSRDSLYEKLFF
TRBJ1-1	-	-	TRBV7-2	TGTGCCAGCAGCCTATCCGGGGCAGGTGAAGCTTTCTTT	CASSLSGAGEAFF
TRBJ2-5	-	TRBD2	TRBV6-1	TGTGCCAGCAGTGAATGGACTAGCGGGGGCGGGGGAGAGACCCAGTACTTC	CASSEWTSGGGGETQYF